This T cell receptor (beta chain) stems from a study of T cell clones after liver transplantation. In the study overall: At least one year of complete immunosuppression withdrawal without enzymes over twice normal defined tolerance.

The germline CDR1 and CDR2 sequences are LNHDA and SQIVND (reference sequence). V was trimmed by 5 bases and J by 8 bases, leaving 21 bases between them. This CDR3 region has 15 residues. Generated by immunoSEQ multiplex PCR, the TCRdb table keeps only in-frame clones and is missing some. The table records about 6,200 clones, 60% to 80% of them present only once. The source of this sequence is a human patient who received a liver transplant. Some T cells may be provided by the graft donor. The sample in question was CD8+ T cells from blood, obtained around 45 months after liver transplant. The chain joins TRBV19 to TRBJ1-2; maybe TRBD1 (6 bases). CDR3: CASSFRPDSFEGYTF. The DNA of the CDR3 is TGTGCCAGTAGTTTTCGCCCGGACAGCTTTGAGGGCTACACCTTC.